This T cell receptor beta chain was identified in a study of T cells after yellow fever vaccination. Study-level points and caveats: Only a minor proportion of clonotypes was detected across both CD4 and CD8 compartments. Most primary-vaccination clones recurred post-booster (around 95% CD4, about 87% CD8). Researchers report a weaker secondary response that nonetheless peaked faster, day 5 versus 15.

Of note for this clonotype: Its antigen remains unidentified.

Synthesis of TCR cDNA relied on 5'RACE template switching, which attached a universal primer site and UMIs. TCRdb re-called the 5' RACE reads with MiXCR, one entry per CDR3 protein. The table has about 340,000 distinct CDR3 sequences, roughly an eighth seen once; the top ten hold 2.5% to 4%. V shed 3 bases and J 10 bases; nucleotides not matched to a gene: 5. The CDR3 runs 12 residues. CDR1 is DFQATT, CDR2 SNEGSKA, per germline (reference sequence). This chain uses TRBV20-1 with TRBJ2-1, with TRBD2 identical over 8 bases. The origin of this receptor is a man aged 18 to 35 who received the YFV17D yellow fever vaccine. The sequences come from CD4+ T cells sorted from PBMCs, collected 15 days after the yellow fever booster vaccination. In DNA, the CDR3 is TGCAGTGCTAGGCCCAGCGGGGGAGAGCAGTTCTTC. Protein product: CSARPSGGEQFF.